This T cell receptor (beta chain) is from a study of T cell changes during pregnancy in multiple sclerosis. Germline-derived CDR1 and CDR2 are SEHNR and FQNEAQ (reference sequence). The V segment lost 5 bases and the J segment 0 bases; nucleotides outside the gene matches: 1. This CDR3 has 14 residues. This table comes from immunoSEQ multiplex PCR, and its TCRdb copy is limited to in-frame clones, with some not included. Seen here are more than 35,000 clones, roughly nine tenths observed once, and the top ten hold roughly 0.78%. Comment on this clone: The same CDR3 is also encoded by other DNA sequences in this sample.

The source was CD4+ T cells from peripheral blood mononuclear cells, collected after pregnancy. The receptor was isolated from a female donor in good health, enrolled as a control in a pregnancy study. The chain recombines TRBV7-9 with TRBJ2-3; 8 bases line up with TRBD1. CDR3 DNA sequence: TGTGCCAGCAGCCGGACAGGGAGCACAGATACGCAGTATTTT. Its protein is CASSRTGSTDTQYF.